This passage covers 30 T cell receptor beta chains from one sample sequenced in a study of T cell repertoires in cytomegalovirus infection. TCRdb re-derived calls from the reads in MiXCR, one entry per CDR3 protein. The profile shows some 220,000 distinct CDR3 sequences, around 6.6% of them singletons. The sequenced sample was PBMCs. The receptor source for this set is a human donor in good health (CMV status not recorded). Some clones in this sample may be carry-over from other donors' samples.

This clonotype has at least ten counts. The chain has TRBV27 and TRBJ2-7; D call uncertain. The CDR3 sequence is 9 residues long. Trimming stripped 8 bases from V and 6 bases from J, with 5 bases between. Germline CDR1 is MNHEY and CDR2 is SMNVEV (reference sequence). Written as DNA, the CDR3 is TGTGCCAGCGGGCTCGAGCAGTACTTC. It is translated as CASGLEQYF.

The table lists this clonotype with many counts. V usage is TRBV10-2 and J usage is TRBJ1-1; D gene uncertain. The CDR3 runs 15 residues. The germline V gene has CDR1 WSHSY and CDR2 SAAADI. V was pared by 0 bases and J by 0 bases, with 8 bases between. The CDR3 DNA reads TGCGCCAGCAGTGAGTCGGTCTCTATGAACACTGAAGCTTTCTTT. This translates into CASSESVSMNTEAFF.

This clonotype has ten or more counts. This sequence joins TRBV7-2 and TRBJ2-3; 7 bases match TRBD2. The germline CDR1 and CDR2 sequences are SGHTA and FQGNSA. Losses at the gene ends were 1 base for V and 7 bases for J; bases not matched to a gene: 11. The CDR3 is 16 residues long. The CDR3 region has the DNA TGTGCCAGCAGCTTAGGACCCAGCGGGGCGATATATACGCAGTATTTT. It codes for CASSLGPSGAIYTQYF.

This clonotype appeared many times. J is TRBJ1-5 and V is TRBV5-4; D is unresolved. V lost 0 bases to trimming and J lost 4 bases, with 8 bases between them. Per the germline V gene, CDR1 is SGHNT and CDR2 is YYREEE (reference sequence). The CDR3 is 14 residues long. In nucleotides, the CDR3 is TGTGCCAGCAGCTTGGCGGGCCAGAATCAGCCCCAGCATTTT. Translating it yields CASSLAGQNQPQHF. The whole variable domain, filled in from reference TRBV5-4 and TRBJ1-5, reads ETGVTQSPTHLIKTRGQQVTLRCSSQSGHNTVSWYQQALGQGPQFIFQYYREEENGRGNFPPRFSGLQFPNYSSELNVNALELDDSALYLCASSLAGQNQPQHFGDGTRLSIL.

The sample holds many counts of this clonotype. The chain uses TRBV28 and TRBJ2-3; 7 bases are a match to TRBD1. The CDR3 contains 14 residues. Germline CDR1 and CDR2: MDHEN and SYDVKM. With 3 bases clipped from V and 2 bases from J, the junction kept 2 bases outside the gene matches. CDR3 region: CASSLTGSTDTQYF. The CDR3 coding sequence is TGTGCCAGCAGTTTGACAGGGTCCACAGATACGCAGTATTTT.

In this sample, this clonotype turned up many times. The rearrangement joins TRBV20-1 to TRBJ2-7; D tentatively reads TRBD1 or TRBD2 (5 bases each). The CDR3 consists of 14 residues. Germline V gene data show CDR1 as DFQATT and CDR2 as SNEGSKA (reference sequence). V was shortened by 5 bases and J by 2 bases, with 16 bases between the two germline ends. CDR3 in amino acids: CSAGGTGRTYEQYF. CDR3 nucleotide sequence: TGCAGTGCTGGAGGTACAGGTCGAACCTACGAGCAGTACTTC.

This clonotype came up many times. The V call is TRBV28, the J call TRBJ2-2; D assignment may be TRBD1 or TRBD2 (5 bases each). The CDR3 runs to 13 residues. V was trimmed by 7 bases and J by 7 bases, leaving 13 bases between them. The germline V gene has CDR1 MDHEN and CDR2 SYDVKM. CDR3: CASMGTVGGELFF. CDR3 nucleotides: TGTGCCAGCATGGGGACGGTTGGCGGGGAGCTGTTTTTT.

This clonotype was seen ten or more times. The CDR3 DNA sequence: TGTGCCAGCAGTGCGGACTTCACGGGGGAGCTGTTTTTT. Translation: CASSADFTGELFF. The chain employs TRBV12-3 or TRBV12-4 and TRBJ2-2; D possibly corresponds to TRBD2 (5 bases). The germline V and J ends were trimmed by 5 bases and 8 bases, with 12 bases remaining between them. The CDR3 extends over 13 amino acids.

This clonotype was observed many times. This chain links TRBV29-1 with TRBJ1-1; maybe TRBD1 (6 bases). The germline CDR1 and CDR2 sequences are SQVTM and ANQGSEA. There are 13 residues in the CDR3. V lost 4 bases, J lost 4 bases, and 13 bases lay in between. The CDR3 spells CSVVTLGATEAFF. In DNA, the CDR3 is TGCAGCGTTGTAACTCTGGGGGCCACTGAAGCTTTCTTT.

This clonotype was recorded a few times. The rearrangement links TRBV4-3 to TRBJ1-5; 8 nucleotides match TRBD1. With 1 base clipped from V and 4 bases from J, the junction kept 15 bases outside the gene matches. This CDR3 spans 19 amino acids. Looked up from germline, CDR1 is LGHNA and CDR2 is YSLEER. In DNA form, the CDR3 reads TGCGCCAGCAGCCAAGGAGTCGGTAAGGGACAGGCCTCTAATCAGCCCCAGCATTTT. This translates into CASSQGVGKGQASNQPQHF.

This clonotype has at least ten counts. The chain is built from TRBV5-1 and TRBJ2-3, with 8 positions matching TRBD1. The CDR3 has 17 amino acids. From germline, CDR1 is SGHRS and CDR2 YFSETQ. J gave up 0 bases and V 4 bases, and 10 bases lay outside the gene matches. The CDR3 nucleotides read TGCGCCAGCAGCCAAAGGATGACAGGGGCTAGCACAGATACGCAGTATTTT. It yields the protein CASSQRMTGASTDTQYF.

This clonotype was observed a few times. The chain is built from TRBV6-2 or TRBV6-3 and TRBJ2-1; no reliable D call. V lost 6 bases and J lost 7, with 10 bases in between. CDR3 length equals 12 residues. Germline assignment: CDR1 MNHEY and CDR2 SVGEGT. CDR3 protein: CASSPVRNEQFF. CDR3 DNA sequence: TGTGCCAGCAGCCCCGTCAGGAATGAGCAGTTCTTC.

To note about this clonotype: Being one base from a much bigger clone, this may be a read error. The rearrangement uses TRBV6-2 or TRBV6-3 and TRBJ1-5; D unclear. The germline V gene encodes CDR1 MNHEY and CDR2 SVGEGT. This CDR3 is 15 amino acids long. CDR3 loop: CARSALDTGIGPQHF. CDR3 coding DNA: TGTGCCCGCAGTGCCCTAGACACGGGGATTGGTCCCCAGCATTTT.

This clonotype was counted many times. The chain joins TRBV28 to TRBJ1-1; a possible D gene is TRBD1 (5 bases). V lost 6 bases and J 3 bases, leaving 17 bases between the germline ends. The CDR3 contains 15 residues. Looked up from germline, CDR1 is MDHEN and CDR2 is SYDVKM. The DNA for the CDR3 is TGTGCCAGCAGCCCGGGGGGGAGAGGGGACACTGAAGCTTTCTTT. Its protein is CASSPGGRGDTEAFF.

At least ten counts were recorded for this clonotype. The rearrangement links TRBV4-3 to TRBJ2-2; a possible D gene is TRBD2 (6 bases). This CDR3 has 15 residues. CDR1 is LGHNA, CDR2 YSLEER, per germline. With 0 bases removed from V and 5 bases from J, the gap between germline ends came to 10 bases. CDR3 DNA sequence: TGCGCCAGCAGCCAAGAGTTGGGGGGAACCGGGGAGCTGTTTTTT. Translating it yields CASSQELGGTGELFF.

Ten or more counts support this clonotype. This chain joins TRBV20-1 and TRBJ2-4; 15 bases agree with TRBD2. There are 15 residues in the CDR3. Unmatched junction bases numbered 4, after V lost 3 bases and J lost 7 bases. Germline V gene sequence: CDR1 DFQATT, CDR2 SNEGSKA (reference sequence). The CDR3 loop reads CSARPGTSGGNIQYF. The CDR3 nucleotides read TGCAGTGCTAGGCCCGGGACTAGCGGGGGGAACATTCAGTACTTC.

This clonotype was seen ten or more times. This sequence joins TRBV20-1 and TRBJ2-5, with TRBD2 identical over 8 bases. Trimming cost V 5 bases and J 2 bases; bases outside gene matches: 10. The CDR3 length is 15 residues. Germline values: CDR1 DFQATT, CDR2 SNEGSKA (reference sequence). CDR3 residues: CSAPRRGGLQETQYF. CDR3 coding DNA: TGCAGTGCTCCCCGTCGGGGGGGTCTTCAAGAGACCCAGTACTTC.

This clonotype was counted at least ten times. The chain recombines TRBV7-8 with TRBJ2-5; maybe TRBD1 (6 bases). V shed 5 bases and J shed 1 base, with 11 bases lying between them. Per the germline V gene, CDR1 is SGHVS and CDR2 is FQNEAQ. This CDR3 region has 14 residues. The CDR3 region is CASSTDRSQETQYF. For the CDR3, the DNA is TGTGCCAGCAGCACGGACAGATCCCAAGAGACCCAGTACTTC.

This clonotype has at least ten counts. The J gene is TRBJ2-7, the V gene TRBV29-1; D not resolved. CDR1 and CDR2 from the germline V gene are SQVTM and ANQGSEA. CDR3 length equals 11 residues. This CDR3 is CSCRVKSEQYF. CDR3 sequence (DNA): TGCAGTTGTAGGGTAAAGAGCGAGCAGTACTTC.

The V call is TRBV5-1, the J call TRBJ1-1; 8 bases map to TRBD1. After removal of 0 bases from V and 5 bases from J, the junction contained 9 bases not matched to a gene. The CDR3 runs 16 residues. Germline CDR1 is SGHRS and CDR2 is YFSETQ. The CDR3 nucleotides are TGCGCCAGCAGCTTGGAGGGGACAGGCGTGACGACTGAAGCTTTCTTT. Its protein product is CASSLEGTGVTTEAFF.

This clonotype was counted many times. V usage is TRBV7-2 and J usage is TRBJ1-2; D is undetermined. CDR3 length equals 12 residues. CDR1 SGHTA and CDR2 FQGNSA come from the germline V gene. Trimming pared 5 bases from V and 8 bases from J, leaving 12 bases between. Here the CDR3 DNA reads TGTGCCAGCAGCCCCCCTGGGGTCGGCTACACCTTC. This gives the protein CASSPPGVGYTF.

This clonotype was detected only a few times. CDR3 in amino acids: CSATFDRGKWNEQFF. The CDR3, as DNA: TGCAGTGCTACGTTCGACAGGGGGAAATGGAATGAGCAGTTCTTC. This chain joins TRBV20-1 and TRBJ2-1; 9 bases are shared with TRBD1. V lost 4 bases to trimming and J lost 7 bases; unmatched junction nucleotides: 11. This CDR3 region has 15 residues. Germline CDR1 DFQATT, CDR2 SNEGSKA (reference sequence).

This clonotype showed up many times. The chain combines TRBV28 with TRBJ1-3; D unclear. Trimming took off 2 bases at V and 4 bases at J, with 12 bases between the two ends. This CDR3 has 15 residues. Germline-derived CDR1 and CDR2 are MDHEN and SYDVKM. The CDR3: CASSLPPGSGNTIYF. The CDR3 region has the DNA TGTGCCAGCAGTTTACCTCCGGGGAGCGGAAACACCATATATTTT.

About this clonotype itself: A much more abundant neighbour one base away suggests this may be a read error. The chain carries TRBV18 and TRBJ1-1; D is uncertain. Germline CDR1 reads KGHSH; CDR2 reads LQKENI. The CDR3 sequence is 15 residues long. The V and J ends lost 6 bases and 1 base respectively, with 15 bases between them. The CDR3 is CASSFGGPPNTEAFF. The CDR3 DNA follows: TGTGCCAGCTCCTTCGGCGGACCGCCGAACACTGAAGCTTTCTTT.

This clonotype was seen many times. This chain connects TRBV29-1 to TRBJ1-2; maybe TRBD1 (6 bases). Per the germline V gene, CDR1 is SQVTM and CDR2 is ANQGSEA. Trimming removed 6 bases at V and 4 bases at J, with 21 bases between. The CDR3 runs to 15 residues. The CDR3, as DNA: TGCAGCGTCAGCCGGAGGGGGGAACAGACCTATGGCTACACCTTC. Translating gives CSVSRRGEQTYGYTF.

The rearrangement joins TRBV20-1 to TRBJ1-5; D unclear. The CDR3 has 15 amino acids. V gave up 2 bases and J gave up 6 bases, with 17 bases separating them. The germline gives CDR1 DFQATT, CDR2 SNEGSKA (reference sequence). In DNA form, the CDR3 reads TGCAGTGCTAGAACCGGGGTTGGTGGTATTCAGCCCCAGCATTTT. Protein product: CSARTGVGGIQPQHF.

This clonotype was detected many times. This chain joins TRBV7-2 and TRBJ2-1, with 10 bases that match TRBD2. V was pared by 5 bases and J by 4 bases, with 8 bases of the junction left unmatched. The CDR3 has 16 residues. CDR1 is SGHTA and CDR2 is FQGNSA in the germline V gene. In DNA form, the CDR3 reads TGTGCCAGCAGCACCCGGACTAGCGGAGCGTACAATGAGCAGTTCTTC. Translated: CASSTRTSGAYNEQFF.

In this sample, this clonotype turned up many times. The J gene is TRBJ2-7, the V gene TRBV7-9, with TRBD1 matching over 9 bases. Germline V gene sequence: CDR1 SEHNR, CDR2 FQNEAQ (reference sequence). The CDR3 consists of 15 residues. The ends lost 5 bases at V and 3 bases at J; junction bases unmatched: 8. CDR3 region: CASSPGTGSFYEQYF. CDR3 DNA sequence: TGTGCCAGCAGCCCAGGGACAGGGAGTTTCTACGAGCAGTACTTC.

This clonotype was recorded at least ten times. The gene calls are TRBV7-9 and TRBJ1-4; 8 bases agree with TRBD1. Germline assignment: CDR1 SEHNR and CDR2 FQNEAQ (reference sequence). Germline trimming cut 5 bases from V and 7 bases from J; bases unmatched to any gene: 12. The CDR3 is 16 amino acids. The CDR3 region has the DNA TGTGCCAGCAGCGCACACCACAGGGGGAGAGGTGAAAAACTGTTTTTT. Translated: CASSAHHRGRGEKLFF.

This clonotype appeared many times. The chain employs TRBV28 and TRBJ2-2, with D unresolved. The CDR3 is made up of 13 amino acids. In germline, CDR1 is MDHEN, CDR2 SYDVKM. Trimming took off 5 bases at V and 3 bases at J, with 7 bases between the two ends. The CDR3 nucleotides are TGTGCCAGCAGTCTGCCCGACACCGGGGAGCTGTTTTTT. It encodes CASSLPDTGELFF.